A selection of T cell receptor beta chains follows, all from one sample in a study of cytomegalovirus exposure and HLA in healthy donors. Libraries were prepared by immunoSEQ multiplex PCR; TCRdb keeps only in-frame clonotypes and omits some of them. The sample includes over 130,000 clones, around 65% of them seen just once. The sequenced sample was PBMCs. The receptors stem from an older woman in good health and CMV-seronegative. CDR3s include the opening cysteine and the closing phenylalanine or tryptophan. A D gene is named only where the DNA matches it firmly. Clone size, where shown, is once, few, many, or a class for clones that have expanded.

j_gene: TRBJ2-7; abundance: .; v_gene: TRBV4-2; d_gene: TRBD1; CDR3nt: TGTGCCAGCAGCCAAGTATCGGGACAGTCCTACGAGCAGTACTTC; CDR3aa: CASSQVSGQSYEQYF
j_gene: TRBJ2-5; abundance: .; v_gene: TRBV7-2; d_gene: TRBD2; CDR3nt: TGTGCCAGCAGCTTTCTTGCGGGGGGGGGACAAGAGACCCAGTACTTC; CDR3aa: CASSFLAGGGQETQYF
j_gene: TRBJ1-2; abundance: .; v_gene: TRBV2; d_gene: .; CDR3nt: TGTGCCAGCAGGGGGACTCCCTGGGATGGCTACACCTTC; CDR3aa: CASRGTPWDGYTF
j_gene: TRBJ1-1; abundance: .; v_gene: TRBV5-4; d_gene: .; CDR3nt: TGTGCCAGCAGCTTGGAGTTGCGGAACACTGAAGCTTTCTTT; CDR3aa: CASSLELRNTEAFF
j_gene: TRBJ2-3; abundance: .; v_gene: TRBV27; d_gene: .; CDR3nt: TGTGCCAGCAAGAAGTGGGGGGGCACAGATACGCAGTATTTT; CDR3aa: CASKKWGGTDTQYF
j_gene: TRBJ1-5; abundance: .; v_gene: TRBV7-9; d_gene: .; CDR3nt: TGTGCCAGCGCGGGGTTTGGCAATCAGCCCCAGCATTTT; CDR3aa: CASAGFGNQPQHF
j_gene: TRBJ2-7; abundance: few; v_gene: TRBV5-4; d_gene: TRBD2; CDR3nt: TGTGCCAGCAGCCTTCCCCCCCAACTAGCGCGCGAGCAGTACTTC; CDR3aa: CASSLPPQLAREQYF
j_gene: TRBJ1-2; abundance: few; v_gene: TRBV4-2; d_gene: .; CDR3nt: TGTGCCAGCGCACAAAGGGAGGGAAGAGGAGGCTACACCTTC; CDR3aa: CASAQREGRGGYTF
j_gene: TRBJ2-7; abundance: .; v_gene: TRBV7-6; d_gene: TRBD1; CDR3nt: TGTGCCAGCAGCGACCTAAGGGGACAGGGAATGGGAAAGCAGTACTTC; CDR3aa: CASSDLRGQGMGKQYF
j_gene: TRBJ2-3; abundance: .; v_gene: TRBV7-2; d_gene: .; CDR3nt: TGTGCCAGCAGCTTAGGGCTAGCATTCTATTTT; CDR3aa: CASSLGLAFYF
j_gene: TRBJ2-7; abundance: .; v_gene: TRBV28; d_gene: .; CDR3nt: TGTGCCAGCAGTTTAGGGTCAGGGGCCTACGAGCAGTACTTC; CDR3aa: CASSLGSGAYEQYF
j_gene: TRBJ2-6; abundance: many; v_gene: TRBV13; d_gene: .; CDR3nt: TGTGCCAGCAGCTTCAACTCTGGGGCCAACGTCCTGACTTTC; CDR3aa: CASSFNSGANVLTF
j_gene: TRBJ1-1; abundance: .; v_gene: TRBV2; d_gene: TRBD1; CDR3nt: TGTGCCAGCACCACGGACAGGGGGGCTGAAGCTTTCTTT; CDR3aa: CASTTDRGAEAFF
j_gene: TRBJ2-5; abundance: few; v_gene: TRBV7-9; d_gene: .; CDR3nt: TGTGCCAGCAGCTTCGACTTTGAGACCCAGTACTTC; CDR3aa: CASSFDFETQYF
j_gene: TRBJ2-3; abundance: few; v_gene: TRBV9; d_gene: .; CDR3nt: TGTGCCAGCAGCGTAGGTGCAGGGTCAGGCACAGATACGCAGTATTTT; CDR3aa: CASSVGAGSGTDTQYF
j_gene: TRBJ2-1; abundance: once; v_gene: TRBV7-2; d_gene: TRBD2; CDR3nt: TGTGCCAGCAGCTTAGATCGCGGGGGGTACAATGAGCAGTTCTTC; CDR3aa: CASSLDRGGYNEQFF
j_gene: TRBJ2-6; abundance: .; v_gene: TRBV27; d_gene: .; CDR3nt: TGTGCCAGCACCTTCTCTGGGGCCAACGTCCTGACTTTC; CDR3aa: CASTFSGANVLTF
j_gene: TRBJ2-3; abundance: .; v_gene: TRBV5-6; d_gene: TRBD2; CDR3nt: TGTGCCAGCAGCTTGGGTTTCCTCCTAGCGGGGACGGGTTCGCAGTATTTT; CDR3aa: CASSLGFLLAGTGSQYF
j_gene: TRBJ2-5; abundance: .; v_gene: TRBV7-7; d_gene: .; CDR3nt: TGTGCCAGCAGCCCAGGGGCTAGTGGGCAAGAGACCCAGTACTTC; CDR3aa: CASSPGASGQETQYF
j_gene: TRBJ2-7; abundance: few; v_gene: TRBV5-1; d_gene: .; CDR3nt: TGCGCCAGCAGCTTGGAATTCCAGGGTTGGTACGAGCAGTACTTC; CDR3aa: CASSLEFQGWYEQYF
j_gene: TRBJ1-1; abundance: .; v_gene: TRBV12-5; d_gene: TRBD1; CDR3nt: TGTGCTAGTGGTTTGGGCAGGGGGAGGACTGAAGCTTTCTTT; CDR3aa: CASGLGRGRTEAFF
j_gene: TRBJ2-1; abundance: .; v_gene: TRBV28; d_gene: TRBD2; CDR3nt: TGTGCCAGCAGTACGACTAGCGGGTATCACGGGTTCTTC; CDR3aa: CASSTTSGYHGFF
j_gene: TRBJ2-1; abundance: .; v_gene: TRBV4-2; d_gene: .; CDR3nt: TGTGCCAGCAGCCAAGATAAGATCGCGGGGGAGCAGTTCTTC; CDR3aa: CASSQDKIAGEQFF
j_gene: TRBJ2-7; abundance: .; v_gene: TRBV5-1; d_gene: .; CDR3nt: TGCGCCAGCAGCTTACAGGGGAGGAACTACGAGCAGTACTTC; CDR3aa: CASSLQGRNYEQYF
j_gene: TRBJ1-1; abundance: few; v_gene: TRBV7-2; d_gene: .; CDR3nt: TGTGCCAGCAGCTTAGCCCGCGGGTACACTGAAGCTTTCTTT; CDR3aa: CASSLARGYTEAFF
j_gene: TRBJ2-1; abundance: .; v_gene: TRBV5-1; d_gene: .; CDR3nt: TGCGCCAGCAGCCTGTCTCATGAGCAGTTCTTC; CDR3aa: CASSLSHEQFF
j_gene: TRBJ2-1; abundance: .; v_gene: TRBV9; d_gene: .; CDR3nt: TGTGCCAGCGGAGAAAACAATGAGCAGTTCTTC; CDR3aa: CASGENNEQFF
j_gene: TRBJ2-7; abundance: .; v_gene: TRBV6-5; d_gene: TRBD2; CDR3nt: TGTGCCAGCAGTTTCCGGACTAGCGGGAGGGCCGACGAGCAGTACTTC; CDR3aa: CASSFRTSGRADEQYF
j_gene: TRBJ2-7; abundance: .; v_gene: TRBV9; d_gene: .; CDR3nt: TGTGCCAGCAGCGTAGGTCCCCTTTACGAGCAGTACTTC; CDR3aa: CASSVGPLYEQYF
j_gene: TRBJ1-4; abundance: .; v_gene: TRBV7-9; d_gene: .; CDR3nt: TGTTCCAGCAGCATCCCCCGGGGGGGAACTAATGAAAAACTGTTTTTT; CDR3aa: CSSSIPRGGTNEKLFF
j_gene: TRBJ2-7; abundance: .; v_gene: TRBV7-2; d_gene: .; CDR3nt: TGTGCCAGCAGCTTAGCAGGGGGGGGACTTAGCTCCTACGAGCAGTACTTC; CDR3aa: CASSLAGGGLSSYEQYF
j_gene: TRBJ2-1; abundance: few; v_gene: TRBV27; d_gene: TRBD2; CDR3nt: TGTGCCAGCAGTTTAGATCCAAGACTAGCGGGGGGGGTCAATGAGCAGTTCTTC; CDR3aa: CASSLDPRLAGGVNEQFF
j_gene: TRBJ1-4; abundance: .; v_gene: TRBV29-1; d_gene: .; CDR3nt: TGCAGCGCCACCGAGGGGGGAGGGGAAAAACTGTTTTTT; CDR3aa: CSATEGGGEKLFF
j_gene: TRBJ2-7; abundance: .; v_gene: TRBV19; d_gene: TRBD1; CDR3nt: TGTGCCACAGGGGAGACAGGGGGCGCGGGGGAGCAGTACTTC; CDR3aa: CATGETGGAGEQYF
j_gene: TRBJ2-1; abundance: .; v_gene: TRBV11-1; d_gene: TRBD2; CDR3nt: TGTGCCAGCAGCCTCGTTGGGCGGGGGACCTACAATGAGCAGTTCTTC; CDR3aa: CASSLVGRGTYNEQFF
j_gene: TRBJ2-5; abundance: .; v_gene: TRBV28; d_gene: TRBD1; CDR3nt: TGTGCCAGCAGCCGCTTGGACAGGGTAAAGGAGACCCAGTACTTC; CDR3aa: CASSRLDRVKETQYF
j_gene: TRBJ2-3; abundance: few; v_gene: TRBV7-8; d_gene: .; CDR3nt: TGTGCCAGCAGCTTAGATGAGGGTCCAACAGATACGCAGTATTTT; CDR3aa: CASSLDEGPTDTQYF